This T cell receptor (beta chain) appears in the sequencing data of a study of spatial heterogeneity in lung cancer. About the study: About 26 months after resection was the median timing of the follow-up PBMC samples, which were sequenced when available. The mean occurrence of each unique TCR and UMI combination in raw reads exceeded 8.5. Study results and caveats: There were more appearances of ubiquitous expanded tumor TCRs in blood at resection than at follow-up.

V was pared by 5 bases and J by 1 base, with 11 bases between. The CDR3 loop spans 15 amino acids. Germline V CDR1 and CDR2: MGHRA, YSYEKL. Time point meaning: blood at routine non-recurrence follow-up after resection. Extraction of whole RNA from tumor, nontumor lung or frozen PBMC preceded unsorted sequencing. With regard to this clonotype: What it binds is not known.

Each CDR3 protein gets one entry after TCRdb re-called the 5' RACE reads with MiXCR. The sample yields roughly 99,000 distinct CDR3 sequences, approximately 19% seen once. The receptor was derived from a male donor with early-stage non-small cell lung cancer. Specimen: PBMCs, collected at follow-up. The rearrangement links TRBV4-1 to TRBJ2-2; no reliable D call. CDR3 amino acids: CASSAEHRNTGELFF. The CDR3 nucleotides are TGCGCCAGCAGCGCGGAACATAGGAACACCGGGGAGCTGTTTTTT.